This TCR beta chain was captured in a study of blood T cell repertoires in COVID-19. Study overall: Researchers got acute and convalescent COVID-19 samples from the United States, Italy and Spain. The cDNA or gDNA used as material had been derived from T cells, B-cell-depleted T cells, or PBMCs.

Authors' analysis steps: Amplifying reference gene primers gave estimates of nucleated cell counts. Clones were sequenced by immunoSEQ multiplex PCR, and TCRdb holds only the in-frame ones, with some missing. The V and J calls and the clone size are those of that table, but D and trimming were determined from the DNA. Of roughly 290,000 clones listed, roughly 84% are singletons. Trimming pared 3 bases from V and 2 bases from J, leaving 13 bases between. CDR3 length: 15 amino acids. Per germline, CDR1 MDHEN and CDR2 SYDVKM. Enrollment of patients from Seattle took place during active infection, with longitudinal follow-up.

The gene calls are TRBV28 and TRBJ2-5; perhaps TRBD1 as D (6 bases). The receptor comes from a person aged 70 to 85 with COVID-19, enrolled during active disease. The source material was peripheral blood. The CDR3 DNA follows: TGTGCCAGCAGTTTCCCCGGACAGATACAAGAGACCCAGTACTTC. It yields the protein CASSFPGQIQETQYF.